A selection of T cell receptor beta chains follows, all from one sample in a study of CD8 T cells in ankylosing spondylitis. TCRdb passed the 5' RACE reads through MiXCR, listing each CDR3 protein once. Seen here are about 400,000 distinct CDR3 sequences, approximately 20% observed once, and the top ten hold approximately 16%. Sequenced sample: blood, either unsorted or a sorted T cell fraction (not recorded which). The receptors stem from a male donor with ankylosing spondylitis. Each CDR3 is given with its conserved first and last residue. D genes are given only for firm matches. Only some rows state a clone size, as once, few, many or a class for expanded clones.

clone size	D gene	V gene	J gene	CDR3 DNA	CDR3 protein
few	NA	TRBV5-1	TRBJ2-7	TGCGCCAGCAGCTTACCAGGACGGACGTACGAGCAGTACTTC	CASSLPGRTYEQYF
NA	NA	TRBV2	TRBJ2-1	TGTGCCAGCACCTTACCCAATGAGCAGTTCTTC	CASTLPNEQFF
NA	TRBD2	TRBV18	TRBJ2-1	TGTGCCAGCTCACTTGAAGCGGGAGGGACCTCCTACAATGAGCAGTTCTTC	CASSLEAGGTSYNEQFF
NA	NA	TRBV3-1	TRBJ2-7	TGTGCCAGCAGCCAAGTCCCTGGAAGTACTACTCTACGAGAGCAGTACTTC	CASSQVPGSTTLREQYF
NA	TRBD2	TRBV10-3	TRBJ2-2	TGTGCCATCAGGGCACTAGCGGACACCGGGGAGCTGTTTTTT	CAIRALADTGELFF
NA	TRBD2	TRBV5-1	TRBJ2-2	TGCGCCAGCAGCTCACTAGCGGGAGACACCGGGGAGCTGTTTTTT	CASSSLAGDTGELFF
few	TRBD2	TRBV6-4	TRBJ2-1	TGTGCCAGCAGTGTAGTAGCGGGAACCTTCAATGAGCAGTTCTTC	CASSVVAGTFNEQFF
NA	NA	TRBV18	TRBJ2-7	TGTGCCAGCTCACCACGACGCTACGAGCAGTACTTC	CASSPRRYEQYF
NA	TRBD1	TRBV7-4	TRBJ1-6	TGTGCCAGCAGCTTACCGGTGACAGGGGGAAATTCACCCCTCCACTTT	CASSLPVTGGNSPLHF
NA	NA	TRBV7-2	TRBJ1-4	TGTGCCAGCAGCTTTCCAGGCGACGCAACTAATGAAAAACTGTTTTTT	CASSFPGDATNEKLFF
few	TRBD2	TRBV20-1	TRBJ2-7	TGCAGTGCTAGAGTTCCCTTAACTAGCGGAGGGTACTACGAGCAGTACTTC	CSARVPLTSGGYYEQYF
NA	NA	TRBV18	TRBJ2-7	TGTGCCAGCTCACCAATGACCCAGGGAGTCTACGAGCAGTACTTC	CASSPMTQGVYEQYF
few	TRBD2	TRBV19	TRBJ2-5	TGTGCCAGTACCCGGACTAGCGGGAGACAAGAGACCCAGTACTTC	CASTRTSGRQETQYF
few	NA	TRBV2	TRBJ2-7	TGTGCCAGCAGCGAACCAAAAGGATTCAGCTACGAGCAGTACTTC	CASSEPKGFSYEQYF
few	NA	TRBV6-1	TRBJ2-4	TGTGCCAGCAGTCTCCAATACTCCCTAGCCAAAAACATTCAGTACTTC	CASSLQYSLAKNIQYF
NA	NA	TRBV29-1	TRBJ2-2	TGCAGCGTTGAAGAGCGCCAGGGGTTCGGGGAGCTGTTTTTT	CSVEERQGFGELFF
NA	TRBD2	TRBV24-1	TRBJ2-5	TGTGCCACCAGTGATCGGCTAGCGGGAGAGACCCAGTACTTC	CATSDRLAGETQYF
NA	TRBD1	TRBV2	TRBJ2-7	TGTGCCAGCCTTAAGGGGACAGGGTTGCACGAGCAGTACTTC	CASLKGTGLHEQYF
NA	TRBD2	TRBV5-1	TRBJ2-5	TGCGCCAGCAGCTTGATGGTAGCGGGACAAGAGACCCAGTACTTC	CASSLMVAGQETQYF
NA	NA	TRBV2	TRBJ1-5	TGTGCCAGCACGGTCAGGTTCGATCAGCCCCAGCATTTT	CASTVRFDQPQHF
many	TRBD2	TRBV4-1	TRBJ2-5	TGCGCCAGCAGCCAAGGGTCCCTTGCTAGCGGGAGTGAGACCCAGTACTTC	CASSQGSLASGSETQYF
NA	NA	TRBV20-1	TRBJ2-7	TGCAGTGCTAGAGATACTAGTTTCTCCTACGAGCAGTACTTC	CSARDTSFSYEQYF
few	NA	TRBV5-1	TRBJ1-1	TGCGCCAGGTTGAAAAGGCCCATGAACACTGAAGCTTTCTTT	CARLKRPMNTEAFF
NA	NA	TRBV4-1	TRBJ2-7	TGCGCCAGCAGCCCGGACAGTTCCGGGACTCCGACCTACGAGCAGTACTTC	CASSPDSSGTPTYEQYF
once	NA	TRBV6-1	TRBJ1-3	TGTGCCAGCCTTGTGAGAGTTCGGACACTCTCTGGAAACACCATATATTTT	CASLVRVRTLSGNTIYF
NA	NA	TRBV15	TRBJ1-5	TGTGCCACCAGCATGGATTATCAGCCCCAGCATTTT	CATSMDYQPQHF
NA	NA	TRBV5-4	TRBJ2-1	TGTGCCAGCAGCTTGAAAGGGTTACCCTACAATGAGCAGTTCTTC	CASSLKGLPYNEQFF
few	NA	TRBV9	TRBJ2-4	TGTGCCAGCAGCAGGCGACCCGAAACCAAAAACATTCAGTACTTC	CASSRRPETKNIQYF
NA	NA	TRBV5-1	TRBJ2-7	TGCGCCAGCAGCTTGGAGGGGACGGCTCCCTACGAGCAGTACTTC	CASSLEGTAPYEQYF
NA	NA	TRBV29-1	TRBJ2-6	TGCAGCGTGGTGGGACAACGCTCTGGGGCCAACGTCCTGACTTTC	CSVVGQRSGANVLTF
many	NA	TRBV7-3	TRBJ2-1	TGTGCCAGCAGCTTAAACCCCGTCGCGATAGCCTACAATGAGCAGTTCTTC	CASSLNPVAIAYNEQFF
NA	NA	TRBV3-1	TRBJ1-3	TGTGCCAGCAGCCAAGATATCTCTGGAAACACCATATATTTT	CASSQDISGNTIYF
NA	NA	TRBV18	TRBJ2-6	TGTGCCAGCTCACCACCCGACAGGTTAGGGGGGGCCAACGTCCTGACTTTC	CASSPPDRLGGANVLTF
NA	NA	TRBV18	TRBJ2-3	TGTGCCAGTCTACCCATTGGGGGTTTCACAGATACGCAGTATTTT	CASLPIGGFTDTQYF
NA	TRBD2	TRBV10-3	TRBJ2-1	TGTGCCATCAGCACCACTAGCGGGAGAAGGTACAATGAGCAGTTCTTC	CAISTTSGRRYNEQFF
few	NA	TRBV10-3	TRBJ2-7	TGTGCCATCCGCAGAGACTGGAACTCCTACGAGCAGTACTTC	CAIRRDWNSYEQYF
NA	NA	TRBV6-1	TRBJ2-2	TGTGCCAGCAGTCTTCGGGGACGAGGCACCGGGGAGCTGTTTTTT	CASSLRGRGTGELFF
NA	TRBD2	TRBV10-3	TRBJ2-7	TGTGCCATCAGCCCCGGGACTAGCAACTACGAGCAGTACTTC	CAISPGTSNYEQYF
NA	TRBD1	TRBV6-5	TRBJ2-5	TGTGCCAGCAGTTACTCGTCAGACAGGGGACAGACCCAGTACTTC	CASSYSSDRGQTQYF
few	NA	TRBV12-3/TRBV12-4	TRBJ2-7	TGTGCCAGCAGTTTTACTAGACCCGCCGAGCAGTACTTC	CASSFTRPAEQYF
NA	TRBD1	TRBV18	TRBJ1-3	TGTGCCAGCTCACCTGGACAGGGCGACTCTGGAAACACCATATATTTT	CASSPGQGDSGNTIYF
NA	NA	TRBV7-2	TRBJ2-5	TGTGCCAGCAGCGCCCCTCGGGAACAAGAGACCCAGTACTTC	CASSAPREQETQYF
NA	TRBD1	TRBV18	TRBJ2-1	TGTGCCAGCTCACCCCCGGGACAGGGGGTGCGTGAGCAGTTCTTC	CASSPPGQGVREQFF
few	NA	TRBV7-9	TRBJ1-2	TGTGCCAGCAGGCCTGAAGACTATGGCTACACCTTC	CASRPEDYGYTF
NA	NA	TRBV12-3/TRBV12-4	TRBJ2-1	TGTGCCAGCAGCCCGAATAGACCCCCCAATGAGCAGTTCTTC	CASSPNRPPNEQFF
NA	NA	TRBV6-5	TRBJ1-1	TGTGCCAGCAGCTACCTAACAGGGTTCAACACTGAAGCTTTCTTT	CASSYLTGFNTEAFF
NA	TRBD2	TRBV6-2/TRBV6-3	TRBJ2-3	TGTGCCAGCAGTTACAGCGGGAGCCTCCCAGATACGCAGTATTTT	CASSYSGSLPDTQYF
many	NA	TRBV18	TRBJ2-5	TGTGCCAGCTCACCACTACCAGAGACCCAGTACTTC	CASSPLPETQYF
NA	NA	TRBV2	TRBJ2-1	TGTGCCAGCAGTGATCGGGAGTTTCCGTCCTATGAGCAGTTCTTC	CASSDREFPSYEQFF
few	TRBD2	TRBV5-1	TRBJ2-3	TGCGCCAGCAGCACTACCGGGACTAGCGGCCCCACAGATACGCAGTATTTT	CASSTTGTSGPTDTQYF
few	NA	TRBV7-3	TRBJ2-2	TGTGCCAGCAGCCTAATAGGGGGATTGAGGACCGGGGAGCTGTTTTTT	CASSLIGGLRTGELFF
many	NA	TRBV4-2	TRBJ1-2	TGTGCCAGCAGCCAGGGTTACCGGGACACTGACTATGGCTACACCTTC	CASSQGYRDTDYGYTF
NA	NA	TRBV5-1	TRBJ2-7	TGCGCCAGCAGCGGAGGGGGAGGGCGCGCCAACGAGCAGTACTTC	CASSGGGGRANEQYF
few	NA	TRBV24-1	TRBJ2-2	TGTGCCACCAGTGATGAACAGGGCTTCACCGGGGAGCTGTTTTTT	CATSDEQGFTGELFF
few	TRBD1	TRBV6-5	TRBJ2-4	TGTGCCAGCAGTTACTCTGCGGGGACAGGGGGCGTCAACATTCAGTACTTC	CASSYSAGTGGVNIQYF
NA	TRBD2	TRBV27	TRBJ2-1	TGTGCCAGCAGTTTTCGGGGGACTAGCCCTAACAATGAGCAGTTCTTC	CASSFRGTSPNNEQFF
NA	NA	TRBV5-1	TRBJ1-5	TGCGCCAGCAGCTCCACAGGGAATATAGGGCAGCCCCAGCATTTT	CASSSTGNIGQPQHF